This TCR beta chain was recovered during a study of cytomegalovirus exposure and HLA in healthy donors. At the level of the study: Counted in an early data release were about 85 million unique TCRs from HLA-typed donors.

Trimming removed 4 bases at V and 0 bases at J, with 12 bases between. The CDR3 totals 14 residues. Germline V CDR1 and CDR2: SQVTM, ANQGSEA. Concerning this clone: What it binds is not known.

The study ran its PCR with 60 Vbeta and 13 Jbeta primers. Method: immunoSEQ multiplex PCR; TCRdb's copy keeps in-frame clones and lacks some. The data contain about 190,000 clones, about three quarters of them singletons. Regarding the study as a whole: TRBV6-2, TRBV6-3 and some other V segments were excluded as indistinguishable. For most TCR beta V segments, an earlier analysis put the productive rate at about 87% or about 30% of the time.

V and J are TRBV29-1 and TRBJ1-1; D remains ambiguous. This clonotype was obtained from a woman aged 25-40 years in good health and CMV-seropositive. The sample comprised PBMCs. DNA of the CDR3: TGCAGCGTTGTGGGCTTAAGGATGAACACTGAAGCTTTCTTT. The encoded protein is CSVVGLRMNTEAFF. The full variable domain, its missing parts supplied by reference TRBV29-1 and TRBJ1-1, is SAVISQKPSRDICQRGTSLTIQCQVDSQVTMMFWYRQQPGQSLTLIATANQGSEATYESGFVIDKFPISRPNLTFSTLTVSNMSPEDSSIYLCSVVGLRMNTEAFFGQGTRLTVV.